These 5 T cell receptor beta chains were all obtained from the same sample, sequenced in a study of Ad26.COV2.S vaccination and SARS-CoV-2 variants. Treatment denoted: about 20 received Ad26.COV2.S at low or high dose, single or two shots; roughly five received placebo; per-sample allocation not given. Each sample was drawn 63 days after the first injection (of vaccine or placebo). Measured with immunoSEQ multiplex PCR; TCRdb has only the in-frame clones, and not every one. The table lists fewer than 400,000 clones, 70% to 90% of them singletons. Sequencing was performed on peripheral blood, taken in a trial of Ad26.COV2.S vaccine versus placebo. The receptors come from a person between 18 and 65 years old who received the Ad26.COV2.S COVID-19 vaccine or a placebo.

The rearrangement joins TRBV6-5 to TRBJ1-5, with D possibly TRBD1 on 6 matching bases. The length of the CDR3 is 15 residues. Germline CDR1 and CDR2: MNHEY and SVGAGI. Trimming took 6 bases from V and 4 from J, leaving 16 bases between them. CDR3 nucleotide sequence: TGTGCCAGCAGACCACCGGACAGAGTGAATCAGCCCCAGCATTTT. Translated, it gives CASRPPDRVNQPQHF.

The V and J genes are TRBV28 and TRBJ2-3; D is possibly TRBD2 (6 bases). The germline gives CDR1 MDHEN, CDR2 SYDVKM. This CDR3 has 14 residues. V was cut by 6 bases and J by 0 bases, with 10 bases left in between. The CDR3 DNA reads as TGTGCCAGCAGGCTAGCGATAAGCACAGATACGCAGTATTTT. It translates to CASRLAISTDTQYF.

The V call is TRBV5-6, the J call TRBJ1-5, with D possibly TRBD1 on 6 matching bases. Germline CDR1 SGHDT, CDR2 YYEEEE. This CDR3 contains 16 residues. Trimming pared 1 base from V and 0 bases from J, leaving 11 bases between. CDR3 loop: CASSLQGPGSNQPQHF. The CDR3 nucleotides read TGTGCCAGCAGCTTGCAGGGGCCGGGTAGCAATCAGCCCCAGCATTTT.

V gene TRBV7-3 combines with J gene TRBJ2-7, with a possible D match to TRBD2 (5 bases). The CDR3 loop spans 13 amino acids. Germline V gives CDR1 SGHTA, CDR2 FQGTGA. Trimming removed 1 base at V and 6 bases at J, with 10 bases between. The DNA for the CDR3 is TGTGCCAGCAGCTTAAGTCAGCGGACCGAGCAGTACTTC. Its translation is CASSLSQRTEQYF.

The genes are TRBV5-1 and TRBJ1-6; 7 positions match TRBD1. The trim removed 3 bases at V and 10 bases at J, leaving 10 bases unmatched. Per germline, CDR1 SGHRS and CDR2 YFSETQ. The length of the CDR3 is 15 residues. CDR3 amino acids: CASSSLDREESPLHF. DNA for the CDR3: TGCGCCAGCAGCTCACTCGACAGGGAGGAGTCACCCCTCCACTTT.